This T cell receptor (beta chain) derives from a study of CDR3 diversity in severe acne. CDR3 size: 14 residues. Looked up from germline, CDR1 is MGHDK and CDR2 is SYGVNS. V was trimmed by 4 bases and J by 4 bases, leaving 14 bases between them. Using its own MiXCR run on the PCR reads, TCRdb lists one record per CDR3 protein. The repertoire holds about 86,000 distinct CDR3 sequences, with 45% to 55% as singletons. This sequence originates from a male donor in good health, without acne. V usage is TRBV25-1 and J usage is TRBJ2-7; either TRBD1 or TRBD2 may fit D (5 bases each). The sequencing input was blood. CDR3 amino acids: CASSAGRSPYEQYF. The CDR3 DNA sequence: TGTGCCAGCAGTGCGGGACGGAGCCCTTACGAGCAGTACTTC.